One sample yielded the 7 T cell receptor beta chains listed below, sequenced in a study of T cells in Graves' hyperthyroidism and ophthalmopathy. Amplification yielded TCR beta CDR3 regions, with RNA transcripts as the source. The HTBI primer set drove a first-round RT-PCR of the TCR CDR3. From the multiplex PCR reads, TCRdb called clonotypes with MiXCR, one entry per CDR3 protein. Of 490,000 or so distinct CDR3 sequences in the sample, about 22% were seen once. Sequencing input: blood. These TCRs come from a woman between 65 and 79 years old with Graves' ophthalmopathy.

This clonotype was counted many times. This sequence joins TRBV2 and TRBJ1-1, with a possible D match to TRBD1 (5 bases). This CDR3 has 14 residues. Trimming took off 7 bases at V and 1 base at J, with 13 bases between the two ends. Germline V lookup: CDR1 SNHLY, CDR2 FYNNEI. CDR3 in DNA: TGTGCCAGCATAATCGGACAAAGGAACACTGAAGCTTTCTTT. Translation: CASIIGQRNTEAFF.

A few counts support this clonotype. The chain links TRBV27 to TRBJ2-3, with D possibly TRBD1 on 5 matching bases. CDR1 and CDR2 from the germline V gene are MNHEY and SMNVEV (reference sequence). The CDR3 contains 13 residues. V lost 7 bases and J 9 bases, leaving 17 bases between the germline ends. CDR3: CASTLRGAGTQYF. The CDR3 nucleotides are TGTGCCAGCACGCTTAGGGGCGCAGGAACGCAGTATTTT.

This clonotype occurred a few times. The rearrangement uses TRBV6-2 or TRBV6-3 and TRBJ1-2, with 8 bases aligning to TRBD1. The CDR3 has 13 amino acids. V lost 6 bases, J lost 6 bases, and 6 bases stayed unmatched. From germline, CDR1 is MNHEY and CDR2 SVGEGT. CDR3 in DNA: TGTGCCAGCAGCGGACAGGGTGTGGATGGCTACACCTTC. As protein: CASSGQGVDGYTF.

This clonotype was seen a handful of times. This sequence joins TRBV7-8 and TRBJ1-2; D remains unclear. In germline, CDR1 is SGHVS, CDR2 FQNEAQ. This CDR3 is built from 16 residues. The ends were cut back, 5 bases at V and 8 bases at J, with 24 bases in the middle. CDR3 amino acids: CASSPPPGRERRGYTF. The CDR3 DNA follows: TGTGCCAGCAGCCCACCCCCTGGGAGGGAACGAAGGGGCTACACCTTC.

CDR3 nucleotides: TGCGCCAGCAGCCCCGGACTCTTCGCTACGAATGAAAAACTGTTTTTT. This sequence encodes CASSPGLFATNEKLFF. The chain couples TRBV5-1 to TRBJ1-4; D not certain. The germline V gene has CDR1 SGHRS and CDR2 YFSETQ. V was cut by 4 bases and J by 5 bases, with 18 bases left in between. This CDR3 is built from 16 residues.

This clonotype was observed a few times. This sequence joins TRBV7-2 and TRBJ2-1, with no clear D. V was pared by 5 bases and J by 9 bases, with 14 bases between. Germline V CDR1 and CDR2: SGHTA, FQGNSA. The CDR3 consists of 13 residues. Here the CDR3 reads CASSLISLGEQFF. CDR3 DNA sequence: TGTGCCAGCAGCCTGATCTCGTTGGGTGAGCAGTTCTTC.

The chain is built from TRBV12-3 or TRBV12-4 and TRBJ1-6; D is unclear. This CDR3 region has 14 residues. Between the trimmed V and J ends, which lost 6 bases and 7 bases, there was a span of 13 bases. The CDR3 nucleotides are TGTGCCAGCAGCCGGGGAAATTGGAATTCACCCCTCCACTTT. It is translated as CASSRGNWNSPLHF.